A selection of T cell receptor beta chains follows, all from one sample in a study of cytomegalovirus exposure and HLA in healthy donors. The table came from immunoSEQ multiplex PCR; TCRdb's copy has only in-frame clones and leaves some out. This sample has approximately 140,000 clones, with 70% to 80% found just once. Sequenced material: PBMCs. The receptors derive from a woman between 50 and 59 years old in good health and CMV-seronegative. Both conserved end residues are part of each CDR3. The D gene is left open where the match is weak. For some rows the clone size is stated as once, few or many, or as a class when expanded; others skip it.

D gene	V gene	J gene	clone size	CDR3 DNA	CDR3 protein
TRBD1	TRBV28	TRBJ1-4	-	TGTGCCAGCAGTATTCAGGCAAGGGGGCGTTATGAAAAACTGTTTTTT	CASSIQARGRYEKLFF
-	TRBV4-1	TRBJ2-1	-	TGCGCCAGCAGCCACCAATTAGGACTTCCGGACAATGAGCAGTTCTTC	CASSHQLGLPDNEQFF
-	TRBV19	TRBJ1-1	-	TGTGCCAGTAGCCCCTGGGGAGGGTCTGAAGCCTTCTTT	CASSPWGGSEAFF
-	TRBV6-1	TRBJ1-2	-	TGTGCCAGCAGTGAAGCGGCAGGACAGACCTATGGCTACCCCTTC	CASSEAAGQTYGYPF
-	TRBV7-2	TRBJ2-3	once	TGTGCCAGCAGCGTACTACCGGGACACCGCACAGATACGCAGTATTTT	CASSVLPGHRTDTQYF
-	TRBV7-2	TRBJ2-2	-	TGTGCCAGCACTTTTCGAACAACCAACACCGGGGAGCTGTTTTTT	CASTFRTTNTGELFF
-	TRBV27	TRBJ2-3	-	TGTGCCAGCAGTATTCTCAGTGGAGATACGCAGTATTTT	CASSILSGDTQYF
TRBD1	TRBV6-6	TRBJ1-1	few	TGTGCCAGCAGTGGACGAGTGACAGGGGGAAGGACTGAAGCTTTCTTT	CASSGRVTGGRTEAFF
TRBD1	TRBV6-4	TRBJ1-1	-	TGTGCCAGCAGAGTGGGACAGGAGAACCCTGAAGCTTTCTTT	CASRVGQENPEAFF
TRBD1	TRBV2	TRBJ1-3	-	TGTGCCAGCAGTGAACCCCGACAGACAGGGGGCCAAGGAAACACCATATATTTT	CASSEPRQTGGQGNTIYF
-	TRBV6-4	TRBJ1-2	-	TGTGCCAGCAGTGACTCGCCGACAGCCGTGAGGGGCTACACCTTC	CASSDSPTAVRGYTF
TRBD1	TRBV9	TRBJ1-4	-	TGTGCCAGCAGCGTAGCTACAGGGGCCGGTGAAAAACTGTTTTTT	CASSVATGAGEKLFF
TRBD2	TRBV19	TRBJ2-7	once	TGTGCCAGTCGGGCAATGGTGGCTAGCGGGAGACTGTACTTC	CASRAMVASGRLYF
-	TRBV30	TRBJ2-2	-	TGTGCCTGGAGTGTATCCTCCAACGGGGACTGGGCCGGGGAGCTGTTTTTT	CAWSVSSNGDWAGELFF
TRBD2	TRBV7-8	TRBJ2-1	-	TGTGCCAGCAGCTTAGCTAGCGGGAGGACTATTCAGTTCTTC	CASSLASGRTIQFF
-	TRBV4-3	TRBJ1-4	-	TGCGCCAGCAGCCCCGGGTCTGGTACTAATGAAAAACTGTTTTTT	CASSPGSGTNEKLFF
-	TRBV11-1	TRBJ1-1	-	TGTGCCAGCAGCCCGCCGTATCCCGGGGAAGCTTTCTTT	CASSPPYPGEAFF
TRBD2	TRBV6-1	TRBJ2-1	-	TGTGCCAGCAGTGAAACCCACACGACTAGCGGGAGGAATGAGCAGTTCTTC	CASSETHTTSGRNEQFF
-	TRBV4-2	TRBJ1-5	-	TGTGCCAGCAGCCATTCTAGATATAGCAATCAGCCCCAGCATTTT	CASSHSRYSNQPQHF
-	TRBV2	TRBJ2-5	-	TGTGCCAGCAGTGAAGCGCTGAGGGCGGGCCAAGAGACCCAGTACTTC	CASSEALRAGQETQYF